This T cell receptor (beta chain) came from a study of cytomegalovirus exposure and HLA in healthy donors. PCR used 60 Vbeta primers and 13 Jbeta primers. Method: immunoSEQ multiplex PCR; TCRdb's copy keeps in-frame clones and lacks some. The data show about 180,000 clones, more than 75% seen once. This receptor was identified in a woman in her 30s in good health and CMV-seropositive. The specimen sequenced was PBMCs.

The CDR3 here is CASSLAQGGGTDTQYF. The CDR3 coding sequence is TGCGCCAGCAGCTTGGCACAGGGGGGTGGCACAGATACGCAGTATTTT. This rearrangement joins TRBV5-1 to TRBJ2-3; 8 nucleotides align to TRBD1. This CDR3 contains 16 residues. J gave up 1 base and V 0 bases, and 4 bases lay outside the gene matches. Per the germline V gene, CDR1 is SGHRS and CDR2 is YFSETQ.